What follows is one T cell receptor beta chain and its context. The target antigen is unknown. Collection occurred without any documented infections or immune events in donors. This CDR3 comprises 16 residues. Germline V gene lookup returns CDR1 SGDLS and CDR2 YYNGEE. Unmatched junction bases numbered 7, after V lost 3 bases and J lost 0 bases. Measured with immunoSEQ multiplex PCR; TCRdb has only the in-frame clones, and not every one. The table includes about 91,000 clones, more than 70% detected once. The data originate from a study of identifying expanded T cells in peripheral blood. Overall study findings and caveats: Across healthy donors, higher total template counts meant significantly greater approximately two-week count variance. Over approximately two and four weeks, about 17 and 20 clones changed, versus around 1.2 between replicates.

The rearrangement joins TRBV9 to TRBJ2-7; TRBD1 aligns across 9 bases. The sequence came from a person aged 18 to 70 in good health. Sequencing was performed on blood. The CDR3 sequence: CASSARTGVSSYEQYF. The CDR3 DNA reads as TGTGCCAGCAGCGCACGGACAGGGGTCAGCTCCTACGAGCAGTACTTC.